The 4 T cell receptor beta chains in this list originate from one sample, sequenced in a study of identical twins. TCRdb re-analysed the 5' RACE reads in MiXCR, keeping a single row per CDR3 protein. The sample shows just under 650,000 distinct CDR3 sequences, less than 9% of them seen only once. The same sample was also used in a study of yellow fever vaccine responses in identical twins.

Sequencing was performed on PBMCs. The receptors were gathered from a woman aged 18-30 years in good health.

The DNA of the CDR3 is TGTGCCAGCAGTTATGTAGGGAATGGTGGCTACACCTTC. Residues: CASSYVGNGGYTF. The chain carries TRBV27 and TRBJ1-2, with D hard to call. There are 13 residues in the CDR3. V shed 4 bases and J shed 7 bases, with 13 bases lying between them. The germline V gene encodes CDR1 MNHEY and CDR2 SMNVEV (reference sequence).

This clonotype was counted ten times or more. The gene calls are TRBV29-1 and TRBJ1-5; D gene uncertain. The CDR3 runs to 14 residues. Per the germline V gene, CDR1 is SQVTM and CDR2 is ANQGSEA. The V end lost 0 bases, the J end lost 6 bases, and 12 bases lay between the germline ends. CDR3 in amino acids: CSVEDARAGQPQHF. The CDR3 DNA reads as TGCAGCGTTGAAGACGCCCGGGCGGGTCAGCCCCAGCATTTT.

There are a few counts of this clonotype. The V gene is TRBV10-3, the J gene TRBJ2-7, with 7 bases fitting TRBD2. This CDR3 contains 14 residues. Germline loops: CDR1 ENHRY, CDR2 SYGVKD. Trimming cost V 7 bases and J 1 base; bases outside gene matches: 7. The CDR3 loop is CAIMGGGSSYEQYF. The CDR3 DNA reads TGTGCCATCATGGGAGGCGGGAGTTCCTACGAGCAGTACTTC.

This clonotype was recorded at least ten times. The chain links TRBV12-3 or TRBV12-4 to TRBJ1-4, with D hard to call. The CDR3 has 16 amino acids. V lost 5 bases and J lost 2, with 15 bases in between. The CDR3 DNA reads TGTGCCAGCAGTCTCCGGGCCCCGGCGACTAATGAAAAACTGTTTTTT. This encodes CASSLRAPATNEKLFF.